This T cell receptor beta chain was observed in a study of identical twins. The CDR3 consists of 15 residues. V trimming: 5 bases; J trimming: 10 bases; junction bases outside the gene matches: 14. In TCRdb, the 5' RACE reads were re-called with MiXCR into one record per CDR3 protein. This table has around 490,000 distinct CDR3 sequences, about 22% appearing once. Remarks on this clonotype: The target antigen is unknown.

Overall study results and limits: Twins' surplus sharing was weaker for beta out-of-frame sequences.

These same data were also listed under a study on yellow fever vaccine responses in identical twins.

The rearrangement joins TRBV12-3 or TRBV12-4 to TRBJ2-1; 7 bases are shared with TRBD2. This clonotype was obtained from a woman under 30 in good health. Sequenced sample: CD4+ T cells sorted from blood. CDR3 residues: CASSAPRPGGDEQFF. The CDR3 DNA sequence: TGTGCCAGCAGTGCCCCTCGCCCGGGAGGTGACGAGCAGTTCTTC.